What follows are 31 T cell receptor beta chains derived from one specimen sequenced in a study of cytomegalovirus exposure and HLA in healthy donors. Use of 60 Vbeta and 13 Jbeta primers characterized the PCR. Profiling relied on immunoSEQ multiplex PCR, and the TCRdb table lists in-frame clones only, not all of them. The table has over 150,000 clones, over 70% seen once. The sequencing input was PBMCs. The receptors stem from a man aged 25-45 years in good health and CMV-seropositive.

The sample holds many counts of this clone. V and J are TRBV4-1 and TRBJ1-4; a weak D match, TRBD1 (5 bases). Trimming stripped 0 bases from V and 6 bases from J, with 11 bases between. Germline CDR1 MGHRA, CDR2 YSYEKL. This CDR3 comprises 15 residues. The CDR3 protein is CASSQDRTRDEKLFF. The CDR3 DNA reads as TGCGCCAGCAGCCAAGATAGGACCAGGGATGAAAAACTGTTTTTT.

The count of this clone is one. The chain carries TRBV5-6 and TRBJ2-1; 7 positions match TRBD2. The CDR3 runs to 14 residues. V lost 0 bases to trimming and J lost 11 bases; unmatched junction nucleotides: 8. Per germline, CDR1 SGHDT and CDR2 YYEEEE. CDR3 protein: CASSLVVQAGQQFF. CDR3 bases: TGTGCCAGCAGCTTGGTCGTACAAGCGGGACAGCAGTTCTTC.

The chain carries TRBV7-6 and TRBJ2-3; the match to TRBD2 covers 11 bases. V gave up 5 bases and J gave up 2 bases; unmatched junction bases: 18. Germline V lookup: CDR1 SGHVS, CDR2 FNYEAQ. There are 20 residues in the CDR3. The CDR3 DNA reads as TGTGCCAGCAGCCCCCCCCCGGGCTGGCTAGCGGGGGGCAACACAGATACGCAGTATTTT. This sequence encodes CASSPPPGWLAGGNTDTQYF.

This chain joins TRBV10-2 and TRBJ2-3, with TRBD2 identical over 13 bases. V lost 6 bases and J lost 1; bases outside the gene matches: 7. Per the germline V gene, CDR1 is WSHSY and CDR2 is SAAADI. The CDR3 length is 17 residues. The CDR3 spells CASRGTSGTWGTDTQYF. CDR3 bases: TGCGCCAGCAGAGGGACTAGCGGGACTTGGGGCACAGATACGCAGTATTTT.

The chain carries TRBV10-3 and TRBJ2-7, with D tentatively TRBD1 (5 bases). CDR1 and CDR2 from the germline V gene are ENHRY and SYGVKD. With 4 bases removed from V and 2 bases from J, the gap between germline ends came to 9 bases. This CDR3 spans 13 amino acids. CDR3 in amino acids: CAISGTTPYEQYF. As DNA, the CDR3 is TGTGCCATCAGTGGGACAACCCCCTACGAGCAGTACTTC.

V usage is TRBV15 and J usage is TRBJ2-6, with D perhaps TRBD2 (5 bases). The CDR3 runs to 16 residues. Germline assignment: CDR1 LNHNV and CDR2 YYDKDF (reference sequence). The germline V and J ends were trimmed by 3 bases and 1 base, with 10 bases remaining between them. The CDR3 sequence is CATSSGLRSGANVLTF. The DNA of the CDR3 is TGTGCCACCAGCAGCGGACTGAGATCTGGGGCCAACGTCCTGACTTTC. Variable domain in full (rest from reference TRBV15 and TRBJ2-6): DAMVIQNPRYQVTQFGKPVTLSCSQTLNHNVMYWYQQKSSQAPKLLFHYYDKDFNNEADTPDNFQSRRPNTSFCFLDIRSPGLGDTAMYLCATSSGLRSGANVLTFGAGSRLTVL.

This clone was detected only a few times. The chain joins TRBV5-6 to TRBJ1-4; 7 nucleotides match TRBD1. Trimming removed 5 bases from V and 3 bases from J; junction bases left unmatched: 4. This CDR3 spans 14 amino acids. The germline V gene encodes CDR1 SGHDT and CDR2 YYEEEE. CDR3 in DNA: TGTGCCAGCAGATCAGACAGGGCTAATGAAAAACTGTTTTTT. Translating gives CASRSDRANEKLFF.

V gene TRBV4-1 combines with J gene TRBJ1-1; tentatively, D is TRBD1 (5 bases). The V and J ends lost 1 base and 2 bases respectively, with 14 bases between them. The V gene's germline CDR1 is MGHRA and CDR2 YSYEKL. The CDR3 has 16 residues. The CDR3 sequence is CASSQGSPRANTEAFF. The DNA for the CDR3 is TGCGCCAGCAGCCAAGGAAGTCCCAGGGCTAACACTGAAGCTTTCTTT.

V usage is TRBV11-2 and J usage is TRBJ2-3, with 8 bases identical to TRBD1. The CDR3 sequence is 15 residues long. The germline V gene encodes CDR1 SGHAT and CDR2 FQNNGV. V dropped 6 bases and J dropped 1; count of bases not matched to a gene: 6. CDR3: CASRQGAGGTDTQYF. The DNA of the CDR3 is TGTGCCAGCAGGCAGGGGGCAGGCGGCACAGATACGCAGTATTTT.

This chain connects TRBV4-1 to TRBJ1-4; D is perhaps TRBD1 (6 bases). Trimming removed 2 bases at V and 8 bases at J, with 15 bases between. The CDR3 is 15 amino acids. Per the germline V gene, CDR1 is MGHRA and CDR2 is YSYEKL. In nucleotides, the CDR3 is TGCGCCAGCAGCCAATCACAGGGACGGGGAGAAAAACTGTTTTTT. Residues: CASSQSQGRGEKLFF.

The rearrangement links TRBV13 to TRBJ2-1, with D possibly being TRBD2 (6 bases). Germline CDR1 reads PRHDT; CDR2 reads FYEKMQ (reference sequence). This CDR3 comprises 15 residues. V was shortened by 3 bases and J by 3 bases, with 12 bases between the two germline ends. Here the CDR3 reads CASSFRLGVYNEQFF. CDR3 nucleotide sequence: TGTGCCAGCAGCTTCCGACTAGGGGTCTACAATGAGCAGTTCTTC.

There are a few counts of this clone. The CDR3 loop is CASSLNAGTYEQYF. The CDR3 bases are TGTGCCAGCAGTTTAAACGCAGGCACCTACGAGCAGTACTTC. This chain joins TRBV6-1 and TRBJ2-7; D unclear. CDR3 size: 14 residues. Trimming removed 5 bases from V and 2 bases from J, with 13 bases in between. The germline CDR1 and CDR2 sequences are MNHNS and SASEGT.

The chain employs TRBV29-1 and TRBJ1-1, with D perhaps matching TRBD1 (6 bases). V was trimmed by 2 bases and J by 1 base, leaving 11 bases between them. The CDR3 has 14 residues. Per the germline V gene, CDR1 is SQVTM and CDR2 is ANQGSEA. The CDR3 sequence is CSVERGGTNTEAFF. For the CDR3, the DNA is TGCAGCGTTGAAAGGGGGGGGACGAACACTGAAGCTTTCTTT.

V is TRBV5-4 and J is TRBJ2-1; 7 bases line up with TRBD1. J lost 4 bases, V lost 4 bases, and 11 bases had no gene match. This CDR3 spans 16 amino acids. Germline V gene lookup returns CDR1 SGHNT and CDR2 YYREEE (reference sequence). The CDR3 sequence is CASSRDSGRSYNEQFF. As DNA, the CDR3 is TGTGCCAGCAGCCGGGACAGCGGAAGGTCTTACAATGAGCAGTTCTTC.

The chain couples TRBV21-1 to TRBJ2-1; the table's D call, TRBD2, was not checked against the DNA. TRBV21-1 is marked as a pseudogene. The CDR3 is 15 amino acids. CDR3 residues: CASSKASGGPGEQFF. In DNA form, the CDR3 reads TGTGCCAGCAGCAAAGCTAGCGGGGGGCCTGGGGAGCAGTTCTTC.

This rearrangement joins TRBV4-3 to TRBJ2-7, with D perhaps matching TRBD2 (6 bases). Trimming removed 0 bases at V and 2 bases at J, with 14 bases between. Germline CDR1 is LGHNA and CDR2 is YSLEER. The CDR3 sequence is 16 residues long. The CDR3 reads CASSQDLEGTPYEQYF. The DNA for the CDR3 is TGCGCCAGCAGCCAAGATTTGGAGGGGACGCCCTACGAGCAGTACTTC.

About this clone: Other DNA sequences from this sample encode an identical CDR3 as well. The J gene is TRBJ1-2, the V gene TRBV7-2; D is unresolved. The CDR3 sequence is 14 residues long. V lost 4 bases and J lost 5, with 14 bases in between. Germline CDR1 and CDR2: SGHTA and FQGNSA. The CDR3 nucleotides are TGTGCCAGCAGCTCAGAGGAAAACCAATATGGCTACACCTTC. Translation gives CASSSEENQYGYTF.

V and J are TRBV27 and TRBJ2-1, with TRBD1 as a possible D gene (5 bases). This CDR3 contains 17 residues. The ends were cut back, 6 bases at V and 6 bases at J, with 24 bases in the middle. Germline CDR1 is MNHEY and CDR2 is SMNVEV (reference sequence). The CDR3 protein is CASRPSRARARGNEQFF. DNA for the CDR3: TGTGCCAGCAGACCTAGTAGGGCTAGGGCTAGGGGCAATGAGCAGTTCTTC.

On this clone itself: A read error may account for a junction end that differs from germline. The chain carries TRBV4-1 and TRBJ1-1; 8 bases fit TRBD1. The CDR3 loop spans 15 amino acids. Germline V gene data show CDR1 as MGHRA and CDR2 as YSYEKL. The CDR3 DNA sequence: TGTGCCAGCAGCCAAGGGGACAGGCCCCTCACTGAAGCTTTCTTT. Amino acid sequence: CASSQGDRPLTEAFF.

The V gene is TRBV28, the J gene TRBJ2-5, with TRBD2 identical over 7 bases. The J segment lost 3 bases and the V segment lost 7 bases, leaving 11 bases of the junction unmatched. The CDR3 sequence is 15 residues long. Germline-derived CDR1 and CDR2 are MDHEN and SYDVKM. CDR3: CASTRIGAGEETQYF. The DNA for the CDR3 is TGTGCCAGCACCCGAATCGGGGCGGGAGAAGAGACCCAGTACTTC.

The chain links TRBV6-5 to TRBJ1-1; D gene ambiguous. V was shortened by 2 bases and J by 5 bases, with 15 bases between the two germline ends. Germline lookup yields CDR1 MNHEY and CDR2 SVGAGI. This CDR3 region has 15 residues. The CDR3 region is CASSYIEAGRTEAFF. The CDR3, as DNA: TGTGCCAGCAGTTACATAGAAGCAGGTCGGACTGAAGCTTTCTTT.

CDR3 sequence reads: CASSSSRANYGYTF. CDR3 in DNA: TGTGCCAGTAGCTCATCCAGGGCTAACTATGGCTACACCTTC. The rearrangement joins TRBV19 to TRBJ1-2; perhaps TRBD1 as D (5 bases). The CDR3 length is 14 residues. CDR1 is LNHDA and CDR2 is SQIVND in the germline V gene (reference sequence). V was shortened by 6 bases and J by 0 bases, with 11 bases between the two germline ends.

The chain is built from TRBV7-9 and TRBJ2-7; weak D call: TRBD2 (6 bases). The CDR3 totals 17 residues. Trimming took 3 bases from V and 3 from J, leaving 21 bases between them. Germline V gene sequence: CDR1 SEHNR, CDR2 FQNEAQ (reference sequence). DNA of the CDR3: TGTGCCAGCAGCTTTCTGATCGGTGGTAGCGGATACTACGAGCAGTACTTC. As protein: CASSFLIGGSGYYEQYF.

In the case of this clone: The same CDR3 arises from other DNA sequences in this sample as well. The CDR3 sequence is CASSVGGGDYGYTF. CDR3 nucleotide sequence: TGTGCCAGCAGCGTAGGCGGGGGTGACTATGGCTACACCTTC. The V call is TRBV9, the J call TRBJ1-2; maybe TRBD1 (5 bases). V lost 0 bases and J lost 3, with 9 bases in between. The CDR3 is 14 residues long. CDR1 and CDR2 from the germline V gene are SGDLS and YYNGEE.

This clone was counted only a few times. The junction and the germline gene differ at one end; a read error may be behind it. This sequence joins TRBV7-9 and TRBJ2-7; a possible D gene is TRBD2 (6 bases). From germline, CDR1 is SEHNR and CDR2 FQNEAQ (reference sequence). The CDR3 length is 14 residues. CDR3 bases: TGTTCCAGCAGCGACCAGGGAGGTGCCTACGAGCAGTACTTC. Its translation is CSSSDQGGAYEQYF.

The chain uses TRBV11-3 and TRBJ2-3; tentative D call: TRBD1 (6 bases). V gave up 5 bases and J gave up 2 bases, with 11 bases separating them. The CDR3 length is 14 residues. Germline V gene lookup returns CDR1 SGHNT and CDR2 YENEEA. The CDR3, as DNA: TGTGCCAGCAGCGTCCGGGACAACACAGATACGCAGTATTTT. Protein: CASSVRDNTDTQYF.

V gene TRBV5-1 combines with J gene TRBJ2-3; 7 bases are a match to TRBD1. CDR3 length: 16 amino acids. Germline V lookup: CDR1 SGHRS, CDR2 YFSETQ. J lost 2 bases, V lost 0 bases, and 6 bases had no gene match. The CDR3, as DNA: TGCGCCAGCAGCTTGGAAGGACAGGAGTACACAGATACGCAGTATTTT. It is translated as CASSLEGQEYTDTQYF.

The J gene is TRBJ2-7, the V gene TRBV4-2, with 10 bases identical to TRBD2. Germline V gene lookup returns CDR1 LGHNA and CDR2 YNFKEQ. Trimming at V came to 1 base and at J to 3 bases, leaving 6 bases not matched to a gene. The CDR3 is 16 residues long. DNA of the CDR3: TGTGCCAGCAGCCAAGTAGAAAGCGGGGGGGGCTACGAGCAGTACTTC. This gives the protein CASSQVESGGGYEQYF.

A word on this clone: The junction shows a germline mismatch at one end, possibly a read error. V gene TRBV7-2 combines with J gene TRBJ1-2; TRBD1 aligns across 8 bases. The CDR3 is made up of 14 amino acids. The germline V gene encodes CDR1 SGHTA and CDR2 FQGNSA. CDR3 bases: TGTGCCAGCAGCTTAGCGGTCAGGGGGCCTGGCTACTCCTTC. Protein sequence: CASSLAVRGPGYSF.

This sequence joins TRBV19 and TRBJ1-1, with 8 bases matching TRBD1. This CDR3 region has 19 residues. The germline V gene encodes CDR1 LNHDA and CDR2 SQIVND (reference sequence). V was pared by 8 bases and J by 0 bases, with 20 bases of the junction left unmatched. The CDR3, as DNA: TGTGCCAGTCGATGGGGTAGAGCAGGGGGCCTCGATGTGAACACTGAAGCTTTCTTT. Translated: CASRWGRAGGLDVNTEAFF.

This sequence joins TRBV5-4 and TRBJ2-1, with D unclear. The CDR3 length is 13 residues. Deletions cut 0 bases from V and 1 base from J, with 2 bases between. Germline CDR1 reads SGHNT; CDR2 reads YYREEE (reference sequence). The CDR3 is CASSLASYNEQFF. DNA of the CDR3: TGTGCCAGCAGCTTGGCGTCCTACAATGAGCAGTTCTTC.